Following are 5 T cell receptor beta chains from one sample sequenced in a study of T cells in Graves' hyperthyroidism and ophthalmopathy. Amplification of TCR beta CDR3 regions used RNA as the template. The TCR CDR3 was amplified in a first-round RT-PCR using the HTBI primer set. TCRdb used MiXCR to reprocess the multiplex PCR reads, holding one entry per CDR3 protein. This sample has roughly 650,000 distinct CDR3 sequences; more than 15% occur once, and the top ten carry 3% to 4%. Source material: blood. Receptors originate from a woman in her 40s with Graves' ophthalmopathy.

This clonotype turned up a few times. This sequence joins TRBV5-1 and TRBJ2-5, with 8 bases that match TRBD1. Germline loops: CDR1 SGHRS, CDR2 YFSETQ. V dropped 4 bases and J dropped 0; count of bases not matched to a gene: 2. CDR3 length equals 14 residues. CDR3 nucleotides: TGCGCCAGCAGCCGACAGGGGAACCAAGAGACCCAGTACTTC. Encoded protein: CASSRQGNQETQYF.

This clonotype was counted only a few times. A junction end diverges from the germline sequence, so it may reflect a read error. This sequence joins TRBV27 and TRBJ2-5; possible D gene TRBD1, 6 bases. Germline loops: CDR1 MNHEY, CDR2 SMNVEV (reference sequence). The CDR3 totals 11 residues. CDR3 nucleotides: TGTGCCAGCGGTTTGGGGGCGGCCCAGTACTTC. Amino acids: CASGLGAAQYF.

This clonotype was seen repeatedly, ten times or more. The chain carries TRBV12-3 or TRBV12-4 and TRBJ1-1, with D uncertain. Between the trimmed V and J ends, which lost 5 bases and 4 bases, there was a span of 5 bases. This CDR3 contains 11 residues. In DNA, the CDR3 is TGTGCCAGCAGTAGGTTCACTGAAGCTTTCTTT. Amino acid sequence: CASSRFTEAFF.

In regard to this clonotype: A single base separates this from a much larger clone, so it may be a read error. The CDR3 sequence: CSATAPGQGWSTTNEKLFF. Written as DNA, the CDR3 is TGCAGTGCGACCGCCCCGGGACAGGGATGGAGTACAACTAATGAAAAACTGTTTTTT. The chain employs TRBV20-1 and TRBJ1-4, with 9 bases that match TRBD1. Germline-derived CDR1 and CDR2 are DFQATT and SNEGSKA (reference sequence). CDR3 size: 19 residues. The trim removed 6 bases at V and 0 bases at J, leaving 17 bases unmatched.

This clonotype was observed a few times. The chain uses TRBV9 and TRBJ1-5; possibly TRBD1 for D (5 bases). V was cut by 0 bases and J by 5 bases, with 9 bases left in between. This CDR3 contains 14 residues. CDR1 SGDLS and CDR2 YYNGEE come from the germline V gene. The CDR3 DNA is TGTGCCAGCAGCGTAGACGGAGGGGATCAGCCCCAGCATTTT. Protein product: CASSVDGGDQPQHF. Looking up the rest from reference TRBV9 and TRBJ1-5 gives the full variable domain: DSGVTQTPKHLITATGQRVTLRCSPRSGDLSVYWYQQSLDQGLQFLIQYYNGEERAKGNILERFSAQQFPDLHSELNLSSLELGDSALYFCASSVDGGDQPQHFGDGTRLSIL.